This T cell receptor (beta chain) comes out of a study of blood T cells in healthy people across ages. Germline values: CDR1 GTSNPN, CDR2 SVGIG (reference sequence). After removal of 2 bases from V and 2 bases from J, the junction contained 4 bases not matched to a gene. This CDR3 spans 14 amino acids. Sample-barcoded 5' priming and a J-beta primer mix drove a second PCR of 7 to 11 cycles. TCRdb reprocessed the 5' RACE reads with MiXCR, giving one entry per CDR3 protein. This repertoire shows 650,000 to 800,000 distinct CDR3 sequences, under 55% found once; its top ten account for about a fifth. This sequence originates from a man aged 55 to 70 in good health. Sample: blood. V gene TRBV30 combines with J gene TRBJ2-3; 7 bases fit TRBD1. CDR3 nucleotide sequence: TGTGCCTGGAGTTTGACAGGGACCACAGATACGCAGTATTTT. Amino acid sequence: CAWSLTGTTDTQYF. The full variable domain, in which reference TRBV30 and TRBJ2-3 provide the parts outside the CDR3, is SQTIHQWPATLVQPVGSPLSLECTVEGTSNPNLYWYRQAAGRGLQLLFYSVGIGQISSEVPQNLSASRPQDRQFILSSKKLLLSDSGFYLCAWSLTGTTDTQYFGPGTRLTVL.